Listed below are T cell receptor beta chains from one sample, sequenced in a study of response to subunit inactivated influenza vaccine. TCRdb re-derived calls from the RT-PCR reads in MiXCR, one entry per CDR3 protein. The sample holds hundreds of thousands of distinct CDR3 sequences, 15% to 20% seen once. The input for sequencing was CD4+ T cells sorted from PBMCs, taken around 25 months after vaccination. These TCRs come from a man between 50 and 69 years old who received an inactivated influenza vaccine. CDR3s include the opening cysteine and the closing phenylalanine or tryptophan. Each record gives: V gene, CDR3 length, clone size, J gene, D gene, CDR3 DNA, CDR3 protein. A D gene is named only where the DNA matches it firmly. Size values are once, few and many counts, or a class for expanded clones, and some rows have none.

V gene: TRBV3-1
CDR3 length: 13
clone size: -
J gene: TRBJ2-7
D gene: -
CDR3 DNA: TGTGCCAGCAGCCAAGATCCCCGTGACAAGCAGTACTTC
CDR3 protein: CASSQDPRDKQYF

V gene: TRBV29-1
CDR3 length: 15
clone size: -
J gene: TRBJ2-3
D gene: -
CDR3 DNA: TGCAGCGTTGAATTTTATCGAGGGGGCACAGATACGCAGTATTTT
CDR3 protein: CSVEFYRGGTDTQYF

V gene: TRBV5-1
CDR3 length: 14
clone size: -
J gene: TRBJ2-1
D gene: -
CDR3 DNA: TGCGCCAGCAGCTTGGCCTTCGGCAACAATGAGCAGTTCTTC
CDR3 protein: CASSLAFGNNEQFF

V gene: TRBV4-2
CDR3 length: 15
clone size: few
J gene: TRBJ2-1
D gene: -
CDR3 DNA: TGTGCCAGCAGCCAATCTCGGACCCATTACAATGAGCAGTTCTTC
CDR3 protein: CASSQSRTHYNEQFF

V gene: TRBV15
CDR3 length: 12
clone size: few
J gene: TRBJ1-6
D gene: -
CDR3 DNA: TGTGCCACCAGCAGGGGTGATTCACCCCTCCACTTT
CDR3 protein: CATSRGDSPLHF

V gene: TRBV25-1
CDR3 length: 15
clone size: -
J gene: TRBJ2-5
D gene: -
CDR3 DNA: TGTGCCAGCAGTCCCAGGACAGATTCGGTGCAGACCCAGTACTTC
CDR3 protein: CASSPRTDSVQTQYF

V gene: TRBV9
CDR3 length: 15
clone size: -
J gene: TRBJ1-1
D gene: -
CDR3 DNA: TGTGCCAGCAGCGCCCAGGGCGTGGGGAACACTGAAGCTTTCTTT
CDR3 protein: CASSAQGVGNTEAFF

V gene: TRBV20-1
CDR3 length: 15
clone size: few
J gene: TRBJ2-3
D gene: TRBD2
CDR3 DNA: TGCAGTGCCAGAAAGGATGCGACTAGCTGGGATACGCAGTATTTT
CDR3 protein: CSARKDATSWDTQYF

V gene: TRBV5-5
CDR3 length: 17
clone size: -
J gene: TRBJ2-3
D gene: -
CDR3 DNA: TGTGCCAGCAGCCTACCCCTGGGGGCAGGGCGGACAGATACGCAGTATTTT
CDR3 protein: CASSLPLGAGRTDTQYF

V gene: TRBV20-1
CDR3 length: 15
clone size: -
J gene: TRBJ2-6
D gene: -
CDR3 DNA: TGCAGTGCTACCGACGGACGCTCTGGGGCCAACGTCCTGACTTTC
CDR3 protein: CSATDGRSGANVLTF

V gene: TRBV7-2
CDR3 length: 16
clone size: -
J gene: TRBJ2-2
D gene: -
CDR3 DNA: TGTGCCAGCAGCTTAGCGCGCAGGGTAATCACCGGGGAGCTGTTTTTT
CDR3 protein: CASSLARRVITGELFF

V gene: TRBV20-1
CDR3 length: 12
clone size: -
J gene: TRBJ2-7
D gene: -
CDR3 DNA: TGCAGTGCTAGAGATCCCGACTACGAGCAGTACTTC
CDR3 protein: CSARDPDYEQYF

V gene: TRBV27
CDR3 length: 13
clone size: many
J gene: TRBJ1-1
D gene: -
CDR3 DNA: TGTGCCAGCAGTAAACTACAGGTAACTGAAGCTTTCTTT
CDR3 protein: CASSKLQVTEAFF

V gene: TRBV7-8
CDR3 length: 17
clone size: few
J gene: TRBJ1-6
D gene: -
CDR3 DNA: TGTGCCAGCAGCCCCCTGTATTCGGCTTCGCCTAATTCACCCCTCCACTTT
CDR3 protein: CASSPLYSASPNSPLHF

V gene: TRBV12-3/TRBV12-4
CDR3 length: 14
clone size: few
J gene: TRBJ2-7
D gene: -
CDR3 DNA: TGTGCCAGCAGTTTGGGTGGAGTAGCCTACGAGCAGTACTTC
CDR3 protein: CASSLGGVAYEQYF

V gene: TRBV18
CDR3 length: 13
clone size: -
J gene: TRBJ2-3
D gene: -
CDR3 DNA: TGTGCCAGCTCACCACCTCCCCCAGATACGCAGTATTTT
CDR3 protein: CASSPPPPDTQYF

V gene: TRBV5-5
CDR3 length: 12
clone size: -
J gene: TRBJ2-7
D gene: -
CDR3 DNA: TGTGCCAGCAGCTTCTCTTCGGGGGAGCAGTACTTC
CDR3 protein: CASSFSSGEQYF

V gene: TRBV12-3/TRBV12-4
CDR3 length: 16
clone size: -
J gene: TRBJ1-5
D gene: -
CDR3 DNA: TGTGCCAGCAGCCCTAGAGAAGTCCGGGGCGGTCAGCCCCAGCATTTT
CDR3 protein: CASSPREVRGGQPQHF

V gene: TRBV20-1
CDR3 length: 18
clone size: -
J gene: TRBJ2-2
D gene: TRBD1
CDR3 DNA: TGCAGTGCTCGCGGTGAAGGAACAGGGGGCTGGAACACCGGGGAGCTGTTTTTT
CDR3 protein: CSARGEGTGGWNTGELFF

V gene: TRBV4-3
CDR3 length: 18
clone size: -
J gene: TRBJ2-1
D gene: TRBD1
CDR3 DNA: TGCGCCAGCAGCCAAAGGCTAACTGTGACAGGGTTGTTAAATGAGCAGTTCTTC
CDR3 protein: CASSQRLTVTGLLNEQFF

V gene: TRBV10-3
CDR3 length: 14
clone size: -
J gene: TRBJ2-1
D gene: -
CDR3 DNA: TGTGCCATCAGTGAGTCCGTGTCCGCGGGGGAGCAGTTCTTC
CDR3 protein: CAISESVSAGEQFF

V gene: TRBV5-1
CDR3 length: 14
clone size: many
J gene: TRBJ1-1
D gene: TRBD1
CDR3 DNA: TGCGCCAGCAGCTTGGCCGGGACAGGGGCTGAAGCTTTCTTT
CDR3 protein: CASSLAGTGAEAFF